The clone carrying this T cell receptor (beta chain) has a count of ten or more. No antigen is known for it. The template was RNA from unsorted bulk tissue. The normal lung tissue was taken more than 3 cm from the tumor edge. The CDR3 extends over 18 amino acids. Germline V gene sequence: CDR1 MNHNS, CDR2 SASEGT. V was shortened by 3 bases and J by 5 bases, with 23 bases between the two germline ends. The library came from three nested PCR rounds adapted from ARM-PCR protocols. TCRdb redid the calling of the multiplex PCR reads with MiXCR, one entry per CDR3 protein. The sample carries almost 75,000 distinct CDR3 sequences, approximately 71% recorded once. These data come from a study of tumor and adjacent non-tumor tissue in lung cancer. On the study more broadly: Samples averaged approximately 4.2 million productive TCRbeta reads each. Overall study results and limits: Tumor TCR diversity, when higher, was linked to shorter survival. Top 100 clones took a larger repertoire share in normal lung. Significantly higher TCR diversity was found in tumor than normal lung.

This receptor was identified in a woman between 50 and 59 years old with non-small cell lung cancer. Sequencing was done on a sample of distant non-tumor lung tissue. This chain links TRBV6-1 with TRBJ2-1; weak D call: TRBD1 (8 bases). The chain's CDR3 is CASSDIQGGLRGDNEQFF. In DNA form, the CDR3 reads TGTGCCAGCAGTGATATACAGGGGGGGCTACGAGGGGACAATGAGCAGTTCTTC.